This record concerns one T cell receptor (beta chain) sequence. Its antigen is as yet unknown. This record comes from a study of shared clonotypes between healthy human individuals. Study processing details: For the immunoSEQ data, sequences were junction-only without quality scores, so filtering differed. Clones were sequenced by immunoSEQ multiplex PCR, and TCRdb holds only the in-frame ones, with some missing. V and J calls and clone size come straight from that table; D and trimming were deduced from the DNA. The table lists approximately 2,200,000 clones, 93% of them singletons, with about 1.5% in the top ten. Study-wide results and limits: Depth was large, yet rarefaction showed that sorted-subset sequencing was incomplete.

Trimming stripped 1 base from V and 0 bases from J, with 16 bases between. In germline, CDR1 is MNHEY, CDR2 SMNVEV (reference sequence). This CDR3 is built from 18 residues. Positively selected for CCR7, the CD45RO-negative cells used as naive CD8 cells excluded terminally differentiated effector memory CD45RA+ cells. The clonotype comes from a man aged 18 to 30 in good health. Some clones in this sample may be carry-over from other donors' samples. V usage is TRBV27 and J usage is TRBJ1-3; D might be TRBD1 (5 bases). What was sequenced was naive CD8+ T cells from PBMCs. The CDR3 bases are TGTGCCAGCAGTTTATGGAAGTTACAGGCCCACTCTGGAAACACCATATATTTT. It yields the protein CASSLWKLQAHSGNTIYF.